This is a list of T cell receptor beta chains from one sample in a study of blood T cell repertoires in COVID-19. Some clones are missing from TCRdb's copy, which holds only in-frame ones; the method was immunoSEQ multiplex PCR. The sample includes roughly 440,000 clones, approximately 89% of them seen just once. The source material was peripheral blood. The receptor set was obtained from a woman in her forties or fifties with COVID-19, enrolled during active disease. Both conserved end residues are part of each CDR3. The D gene is left open where the match is weak. Not all rows give a size; the values are once, few, many and, for expanded clones, a class.

clone size,V gene,CDR3 length,J gene,D gene,CDR3 DNA,CDR3 protein
once,TRBV19,12,TRBJ2-5,TRBD1,TGTGCCAGTACAGACAGGGGGGAGACCCAGTACTTC,CASTDRGETQYF
once,TRBV11-2,15,TRBJ2-6,NA,TGTGCCAGCAGCTTACGCGTCTCTGGGGCCAACGTCCTGACTTTC,CASSLRVSGANVLTF
few,TRBV19,11,TRBJ2-7,NA,TGTGCCAGTACCTGGGGAGAAGAGCAGTACTTC,CASTWGEEQYF
few,TRBV5-1,14,TRBJ1-1,NA,TGCGCCAGCAGCTTGAGCTCGCAGAACACTGAAGCTTTCTTT,CASSLSSQNTEAFF
once,TRBV3-1/TRBV3-2,17,TRBJ2-3,TRBD1,TGTGCCAGCAGCCAAGATCGAGGGGGCGTTAGGACAGATACGCAGTATTTT,CASSQDRGGVRTDTQYF
NA,TRBV13,15,TRBJ1-3,TRBD1,TGTGCCAGCAGCCCGAGGGGGACAGCTGGAAACACCATATATTTT,CASSPRGTAGNTIYF
NA,TRBV15,15,TRBJ1-2,NA,TGTGCCACCAGCAGAGATCGAGTTTCGGGGGAAGGCTACACCTTC,CATSRDRVSGEGYTF
NA,TRBV27,14,TRBJ1-1,TRBD1,TGTGCCAGCAGGTCCGGGACAGGGATCACTGAAGCTTTCTTT,CASRSGTGITEAFF
NA,TRBV24-1,17,TRBJ2-1,TRBD1,TGTGCCACCAGTGGGCGACAGGGGGCGGGTTCATACAATGAGCAGTTCTTC,CATSGRQGAGSYNEQFF
NA,TRBV30,10,TRBJ1-1,NA,TGTGCCTGGACCGGGACTGAAGCTTTCTTT,CAWTGTEAFF
NA,TRBV24-1,16,TRBJ2-1,NA,TGTGCCACCAGTGACCCACGGCAGGGGAGCTACAATGAGCAGTTCTTC,CATSDPRQGSYNEQFF
NA,TRBV3-1/TRBV3-2,14,TRBJ2-7,NA,TGTGCCAACAGCACCGCAGGAAGCTCCTACGAGCAGTACTTC,CANSTAGSSYEQYF
NA,TRBV15,14,TRBJ2-5,NA,TGTGCCACCAGCAGTATTGGGGGCCGAGAGACCCAGTACTTC,CATSSIGGRETQYF
NA,TRBV10-3,13,TRBJ2-7,NA,TGTGCCATCAGTGTGGACAGTACCTACGAGCAGTACTTC,CAISVDSTYEQYF
NA,TRBV5-5,15,TRBJ1-1,NA,TGTGCCAGCAGCCCGCAACAGGTTGTTGACACTGAAGCTTTCTTT,CASSPQQVVDTEAFF
NA,TRBV27,16,TRBJ2-3,TRBD2,TGTGCCAGCAGTACCTCGACTAGCGGGGGTACAGATACGCAGTATTTT,CASSTSTSGGTDTQYF
NA,TRBV6-6,14,TRBJ1-6,TRBD1,TGTGCCAGCAGTTACTCCCAGGGGGATTCACCCCTCCACTTT,CASSYSQGDSPLHF
few,TRBV18,13,TRBJ1-1,TRBD1,TGTGCCAGCCCCACGGCAGGGGGCACTGAAGCTTTCTTT,CASPTAGGTEAFF
NA,TRBV7-3,17,TRBJ2-3,TRBD2,TGTGCCAGCAGCCCCGGGGTGACTAGCGGGGGGGCAGATACGCAGTATTTT,CASSPGVTSGGADTQYF
once,TRBV12-5,10,TRBJ1-1,NA,TGTGCTAGTGGTTTGCCGGAAGCTTTCTTT,CASGLPEAFF
NA,TRBV19,16,TRBJ2-7,TRBD2,TGTGCCAGTAGTATCCGCGGGGGGGACGGGTCCTACGAGCAGTACTTC,CASSIRGGDGSYEQYF
few,TRBV19,16,TRBJ1-2,TRBD1,TGTGCCAGTAGTATGACGGAAACAGGGGCTTCGGGGGGCTACACCTTC,CASSMTETGASGGYTF